The sequence of this T cell receptor beta chain was determined in a study of cytomegalovirus exposure and HLA in healthy donors. Study background: The 120 validation repertoires were produced on the same platform as the roughly 720 repertoires of the first cohort. This was reported in a later analysis. Study-wide findings and caveats: The tendency of first-cohort TCR clusters to co-occur in the 120 or so validation repertoires emerged from a later analysis. While the bulk of TCR sequences proved rare, some public TCRs turned up in many donors.

Concerning this clone: Its target is not known.

The CDR3 extends over 17 amino acids. The donors were in the roughly 120-subject validation cohort; that cohort was separate from the 666-subject first cohort. Clones were read by immunoSEQ multiplex PCR, and TCRdb kept only the in-frame ones, dropping some. The repertoire holds 150,000 to 200,000 clones, with roughly 91% as singletons. The rearrangement joins TRBV12-1 to TRBJ1-4; the table's D call, TRBD1, has no DNA check behind it. TRBV12-1 is flagged as a pseudogene. This TCR came from a man between 18 and 29 years old in good health and CMV-seropositive. The sample taken for sequencing was PBMCs. The chain's CDR3 is CASSLQTGGSCGEKLFF. The DNA for the CDR3 is TGTGCCAGCAGCCTACAGACAGGGGGGAGTTGTGGTGAAAAACTGTTTTTT.